This T cell receptor beta chain was sequenced during a study of blood T cells in healthy people across ages. Study results and caveats: Estimates drawn from one million T cells were deemed to understate diversity.

Donors were healthy Caucasian individuals from Russia aged about 6 to 90. Peripheral blood was drawn, approximately 10 milliliters per donor. As for this clonotype: The antigen is not known.

V dropped 5 bases and J dropped 7 bases, with 15 bases sitting between them. This CDR3 contains 13 residues. Germline V gives CDR1 MNHNY, CDR2 SVGAGI (reference sequence). A J-beta primer mix and a sample-barcoded 5' primer were used in a second PCR of roughly 6 to 11 cycles. TCRdb reanalysed the 5' RACE reads using MiXCR and keeps one entry per CDR3 protein. The data hold under 800,000 distinct CDR3 sequences, with roughly 45% observed a single time. This clonotype originated in a woman aged 60-70 years in good health. Sequencing used blood. V usage is TRBV6-6 and J usage is TRBJ2-7, with D maybe TRBD1 (5 bases). This CDR3 is CASSLGVLDEQYF. The CDR3 region has the DNA TGTGCCAGCAGTCTAGGGGTCCTCGATGAGCAGTACTTC.